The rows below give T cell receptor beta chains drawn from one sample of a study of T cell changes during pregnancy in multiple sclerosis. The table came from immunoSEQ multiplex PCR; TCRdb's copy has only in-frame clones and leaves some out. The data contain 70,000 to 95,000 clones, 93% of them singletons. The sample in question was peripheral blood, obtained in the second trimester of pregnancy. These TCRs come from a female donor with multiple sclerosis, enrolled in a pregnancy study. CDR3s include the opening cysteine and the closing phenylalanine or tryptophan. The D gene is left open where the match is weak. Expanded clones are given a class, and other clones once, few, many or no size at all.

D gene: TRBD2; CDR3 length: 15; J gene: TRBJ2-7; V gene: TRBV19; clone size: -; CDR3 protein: CASSIISGGIYEQYF; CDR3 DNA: TGTGCCAGTAGTATTATAAGCGGGGGGATCTACGAGCAGTACTTC
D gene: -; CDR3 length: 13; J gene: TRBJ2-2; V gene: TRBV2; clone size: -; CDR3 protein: CASRVGEAGELFF; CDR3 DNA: TGTGCCAGCAGAGTCGGGGAAGCCGGGGAGCTGTTTTTT
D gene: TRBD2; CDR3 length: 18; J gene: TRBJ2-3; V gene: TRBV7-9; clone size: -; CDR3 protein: CASSHTGGAGGPTDTQYF; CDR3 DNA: TGTGCCAGCAGCCACACAGGCGGGGCGGGGGGCCCTACAGATACGCAGTATTTT
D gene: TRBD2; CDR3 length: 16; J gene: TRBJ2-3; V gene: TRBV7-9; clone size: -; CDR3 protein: CAARFLRGGSTDTQYF; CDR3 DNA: TGTGCCGCTCGTTTTCTGCGGGGGGGATCCACAGATACGCAGTATTTT
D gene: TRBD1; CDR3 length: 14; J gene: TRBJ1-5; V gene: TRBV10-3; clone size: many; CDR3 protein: CAIGTGDSNQPQHF; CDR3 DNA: TGTGCCATAGGGACAGGCGATAGCAATCAGCCCCAGCATTTT
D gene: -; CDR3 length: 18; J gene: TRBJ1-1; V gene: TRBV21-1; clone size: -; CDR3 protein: CASSTDPGQGRTGTEAFF; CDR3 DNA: TGTGCCAGCAGCACCGACCCGGGACAGGGAAGAACCGGCACTGAAGCTTTCTTT
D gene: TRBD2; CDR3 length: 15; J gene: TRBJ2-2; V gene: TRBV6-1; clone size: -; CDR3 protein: CASYGLAGKTGELFF; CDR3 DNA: TGTGCCAGCTACGGACTAGCGGGAAAAACCGGGGAGCTGTTTTTT
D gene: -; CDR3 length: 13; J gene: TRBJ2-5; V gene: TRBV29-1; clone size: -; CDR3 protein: CSATLTGQETQYF; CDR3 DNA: TGCAGCGCCACCCTTACAGGTCAAGAGACCCAGTACTTC
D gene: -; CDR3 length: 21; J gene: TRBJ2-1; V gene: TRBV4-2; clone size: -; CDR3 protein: CASSHEGTARWREAGLNEQFF; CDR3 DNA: TGTGCCAGCAGCCACGAGGGTACAGCAAGGTGGAGGGAGGCAGGATTGAATGAGCAGTTCTTC
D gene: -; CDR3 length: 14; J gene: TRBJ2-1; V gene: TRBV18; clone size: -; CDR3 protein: CASSLKGGDNEQFF; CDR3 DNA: TGTGCCAGCTCTCTTAAAGGGGGGGACAATGAGCAGTTCTTC
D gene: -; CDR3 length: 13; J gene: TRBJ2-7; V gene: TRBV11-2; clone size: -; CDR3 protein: CASSLVRSYEQYF; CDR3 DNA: TGTGCCAGCAGCTTAGTCCGCTCCTACGAGCAGTACTTC
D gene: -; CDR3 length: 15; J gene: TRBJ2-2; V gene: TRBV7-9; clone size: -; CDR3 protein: CASSLSSGHTGELFF; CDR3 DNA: TGTGCCAGCAGCTTATCGTCAGGGCACACCGGGGAGCTGTTTTTT
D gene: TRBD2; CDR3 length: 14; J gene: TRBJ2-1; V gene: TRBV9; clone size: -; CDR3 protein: CASSPRGGVGEQFF; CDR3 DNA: TGTGCCAGCAGTCCCCGGGGGGGCGTGGGGGAGCAGTTCTTC
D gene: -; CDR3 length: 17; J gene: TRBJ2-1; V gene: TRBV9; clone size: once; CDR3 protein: CASSPRWAIRSYNEQFF; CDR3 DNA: TGTGCCAGCAGCCCTCGATGGGCCATACGCTCCTACAATGAGCAGTTCTTC
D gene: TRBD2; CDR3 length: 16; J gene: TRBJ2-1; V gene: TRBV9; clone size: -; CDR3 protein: CASKKLGLAEDNEQFF; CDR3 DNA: TGTGCCAGCAAAAAACTCGGACTAGCGGAGGACAATGAGCAGTTCTTC
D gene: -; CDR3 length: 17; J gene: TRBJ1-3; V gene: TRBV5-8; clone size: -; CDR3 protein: CASSLAPRSWMGNTIYF; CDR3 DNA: TGTGCCAGCAGCCTAGCACCCAGGAGTTGGATGGGAAACACCATATATTTT
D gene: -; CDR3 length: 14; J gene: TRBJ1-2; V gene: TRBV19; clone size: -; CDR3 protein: CASSPRVRAYGYTF; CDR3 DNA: TGTGCCAGTAGTCCGAGGGTGAGGGCCTATGGCTACACCTTC
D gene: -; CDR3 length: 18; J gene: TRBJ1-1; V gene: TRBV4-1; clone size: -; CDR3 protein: CASSQDVEVGAMNTEAFF; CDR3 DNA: TGCGCCAGCAGCCAAGACGTGGAAGTGGGGGCTATGAACACTGAAGCTTTCTTT
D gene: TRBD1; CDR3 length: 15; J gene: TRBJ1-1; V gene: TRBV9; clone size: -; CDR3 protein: CASSVVAGGTTEAFF; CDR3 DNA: TGTGCCAGCAGCGTAGTGGCAGGGGGAACCACTGAAGCTTTCTTT
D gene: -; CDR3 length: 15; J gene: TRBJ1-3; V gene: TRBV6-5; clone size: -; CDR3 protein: CASSYSGVSGNTIYF; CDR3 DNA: TGTGCCAGCAGTTACTCCGGGGTCTCTGGAAACACCATATATTTT
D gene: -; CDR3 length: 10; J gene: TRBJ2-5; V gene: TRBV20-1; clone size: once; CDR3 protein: CSAGEETQYF; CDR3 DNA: TGCAGTGCAGGGGAAGAGACCCAGTACTTC
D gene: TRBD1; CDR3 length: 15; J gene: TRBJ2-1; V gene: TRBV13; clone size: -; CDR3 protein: CASSLEDRVYNEQFF; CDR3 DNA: TGTGCCAGCAGCTTAGAAGACAGGGTCTACAATGAGCAGTTCTTC
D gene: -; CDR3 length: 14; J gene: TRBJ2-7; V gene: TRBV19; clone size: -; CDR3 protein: CASSSDISYYEQYF; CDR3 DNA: TGTGCCAGTAGTTCGGACATATCTTACTACGAGCAGTACTTC
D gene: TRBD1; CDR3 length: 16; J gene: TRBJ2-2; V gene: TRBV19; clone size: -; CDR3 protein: CASTTQGAGFTGELFF; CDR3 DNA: TGTGCCAGTACCACCCAGGGGGCAGGGTTTACCGGGGAGCTGTTTTTT
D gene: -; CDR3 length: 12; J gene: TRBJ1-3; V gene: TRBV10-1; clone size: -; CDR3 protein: CASSRDTGTIYF; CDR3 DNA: TGCGCCTCCTCAAGGGACACAGGCACCATATATTTT
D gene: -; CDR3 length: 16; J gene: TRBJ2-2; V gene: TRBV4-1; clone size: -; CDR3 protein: CASSQEAQGLTGELFF; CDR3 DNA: TGCGCCAGCAGCCAAGAGGCACAGGGCTTAACCGGGGAGCTGTTTTTT
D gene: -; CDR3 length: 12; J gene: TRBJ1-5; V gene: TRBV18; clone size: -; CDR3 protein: CASSRPSEPQHF; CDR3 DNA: TGTGCCAGCTCACGTCCCAGCGAGCCCCAGCATTTT
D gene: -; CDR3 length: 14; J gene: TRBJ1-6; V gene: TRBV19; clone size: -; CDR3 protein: CASSITVANSPLHF; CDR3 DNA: TGTGCCAGTAGTATAACAGTCGCAAATTCACCCCTCCACTTT
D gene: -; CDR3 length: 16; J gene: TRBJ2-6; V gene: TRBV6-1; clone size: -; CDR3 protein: CASSELGGGGANVLTF; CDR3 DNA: TGTGCCAGCAGTGAATTGGGGGGTGGCGGGGCCAACGTCCTGACTTTC